This TCR beta chain was recorded in a study of blood T cell repertoires in COVID-19. Study-wide background: Spain, Italy and the United States supplied samples that represented acute and convalescent COVID-19. T cells, B-cell-depleted T cells, or PBMCs provided the cDNA or gDNA that served as material.

The V gene lost 8 bases and the J gene lost 4 bases, with 16 bases spanning the gap. The CDR3 runs to 14 residues. In the source study's methods: Amplification from reference gene primers served as the basis for estimated nucleated cell counts. Using immunoSEQ multiplex PCR, the repertoire was profiled, and TCRdb retains in-frame clones only, with some absent. V and J calls and clone size are given by that table; D and trimming were obtained from the DNA. This sample has around 280,000 clones, with around 90% found just once. Participants were aged about 18 to 89 years from around 26 US areas. V and J are TRBV23-1 and TRBJ2-3; D is uncertain. TRBV23-1 is identified as an open reading frame with a role that is uncertain. Sequencing used PBMCs or T cells enriched from blood (not recorded which). This TCR was recovered from a young woman with acute COVID-19. CDR3 protein: CASVNRVLADTQYF. The DNA for the CDR3 is TGCGCCAGCGTTAATCGGGTCCTCGCAGATACGCAGTATTTT.